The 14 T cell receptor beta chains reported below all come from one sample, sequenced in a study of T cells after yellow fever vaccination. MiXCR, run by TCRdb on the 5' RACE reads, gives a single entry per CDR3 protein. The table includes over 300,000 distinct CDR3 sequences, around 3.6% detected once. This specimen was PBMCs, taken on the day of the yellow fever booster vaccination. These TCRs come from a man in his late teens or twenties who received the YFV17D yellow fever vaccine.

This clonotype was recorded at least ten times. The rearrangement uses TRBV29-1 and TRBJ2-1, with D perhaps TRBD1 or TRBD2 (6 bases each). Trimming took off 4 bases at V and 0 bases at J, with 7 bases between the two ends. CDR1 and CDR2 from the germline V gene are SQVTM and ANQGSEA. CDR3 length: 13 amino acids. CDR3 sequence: CSVAGASYNEQFF. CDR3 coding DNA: TGCAGCGTTGCGGGGGCCTCCTACAATGAGCAGTTCTTC.

The CDR3 spells CASSQDRRGPTDTQYF. As DNA, the CDR3 is TGCGCCAGCAGCCAAGATAGGCGGGGACCCACAGATACGCAGTATTTT. The rearrangement uses TRBV4-3 and TRBJ2-3, with D maybe TRBD2 (6 bases). CDR3 length: 16 residues. In germline, CDR1 is LGHNA, CDR2 YSLEER. V was trimmed by 0 bases and J by 2 bases, leaving 12 bases between them.

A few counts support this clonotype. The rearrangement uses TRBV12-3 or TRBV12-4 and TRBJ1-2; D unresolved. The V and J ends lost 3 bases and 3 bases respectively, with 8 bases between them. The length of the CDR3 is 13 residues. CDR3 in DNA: TGTGCCAGCAGTTTGTCGCGAGACTATGGCTACACCTTC. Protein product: CASSLSRDYGYTF.

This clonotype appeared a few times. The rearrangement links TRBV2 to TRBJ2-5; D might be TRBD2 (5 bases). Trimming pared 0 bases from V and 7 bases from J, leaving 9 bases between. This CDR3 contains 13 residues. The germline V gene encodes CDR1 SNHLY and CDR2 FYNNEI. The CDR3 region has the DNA TGTGCCAGCAGTGAAGCAAATGCGGGGACCCAGTACTTC. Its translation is CASSEANAGTQYF. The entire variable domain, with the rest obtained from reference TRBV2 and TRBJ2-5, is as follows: EPEVTQTPSHQVTQMGQEVILRCVPISNHLYFYWYRQILGQKVEFLVSFYNNEISEKSEIFDDQFSVERPDGSNFTLKIRSTKLEDSAMYFCASSEANAGTQYFGPGTRLLVL.

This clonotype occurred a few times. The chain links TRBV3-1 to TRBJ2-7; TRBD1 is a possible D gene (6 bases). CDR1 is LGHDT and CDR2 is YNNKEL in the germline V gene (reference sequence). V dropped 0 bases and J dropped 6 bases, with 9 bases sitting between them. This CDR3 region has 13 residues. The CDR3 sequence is CASSQDLGGEQYF. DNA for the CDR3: TGTGCCAGCAGCCAAGATCTAGGGGGCGAGCAGTACTTC.

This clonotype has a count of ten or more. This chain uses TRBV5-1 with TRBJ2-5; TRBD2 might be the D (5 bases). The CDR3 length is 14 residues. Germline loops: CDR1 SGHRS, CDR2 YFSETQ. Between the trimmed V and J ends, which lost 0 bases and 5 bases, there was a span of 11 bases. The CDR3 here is CASSLVLGGETQYF. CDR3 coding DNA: TGCGCCAGCAGCTTGGTACTGGGCGGGGAGACCCAGTACTTC.

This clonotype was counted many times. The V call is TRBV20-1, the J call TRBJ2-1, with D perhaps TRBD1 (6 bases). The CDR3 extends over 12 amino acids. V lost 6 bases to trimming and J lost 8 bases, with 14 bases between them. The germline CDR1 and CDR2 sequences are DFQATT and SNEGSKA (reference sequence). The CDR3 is CSAQGRVDEQFF. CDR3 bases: TGCAGTGCACAGGGCCGGGTGGATGAGCAGTTCTTC.

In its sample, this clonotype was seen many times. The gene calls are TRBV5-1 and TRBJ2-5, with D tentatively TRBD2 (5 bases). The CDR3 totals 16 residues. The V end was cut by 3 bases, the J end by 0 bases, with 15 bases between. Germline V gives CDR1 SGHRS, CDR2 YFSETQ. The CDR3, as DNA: TGCGCCAGCAGCTACGGGGTACGGGCGTACCAAGAGACCCAGTACTTC. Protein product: CASSYGVRAYQETQYF.

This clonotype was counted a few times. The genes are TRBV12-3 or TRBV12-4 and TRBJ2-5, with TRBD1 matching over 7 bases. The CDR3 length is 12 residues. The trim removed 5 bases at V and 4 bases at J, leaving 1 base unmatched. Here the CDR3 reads CASSHRGETQYF. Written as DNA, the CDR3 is TGTGCCAGCAGTCACAGGGGAGAGACCCAGTACTTC.

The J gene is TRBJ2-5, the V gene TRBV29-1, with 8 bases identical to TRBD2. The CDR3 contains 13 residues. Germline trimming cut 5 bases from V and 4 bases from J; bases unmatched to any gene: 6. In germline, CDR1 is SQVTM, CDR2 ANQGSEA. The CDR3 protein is CSVHGGAGETQYF. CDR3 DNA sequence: TGCAGCGTTCACGGGGGGGCAGGAGAGACCCAGTACTTC.

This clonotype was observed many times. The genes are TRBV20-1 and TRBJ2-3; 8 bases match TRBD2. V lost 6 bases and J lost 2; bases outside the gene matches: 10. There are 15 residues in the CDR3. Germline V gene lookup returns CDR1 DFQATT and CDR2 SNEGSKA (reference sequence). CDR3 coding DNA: TGCAGTGCAGCGAACCCAGCGGGAGCCACAGATACGCAGTATTTT. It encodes CSAANPAGATDTQYF.

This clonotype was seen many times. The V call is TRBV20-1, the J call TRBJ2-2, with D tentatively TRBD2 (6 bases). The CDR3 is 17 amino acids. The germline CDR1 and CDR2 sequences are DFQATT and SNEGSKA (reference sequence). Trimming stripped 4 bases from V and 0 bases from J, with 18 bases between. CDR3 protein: CSAKLDSGYTNTGELFF. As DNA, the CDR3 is TGCAGTGCTAAGCTGGATAGCGGATACACGAACACCGGGGAGCTGTTTTTT.

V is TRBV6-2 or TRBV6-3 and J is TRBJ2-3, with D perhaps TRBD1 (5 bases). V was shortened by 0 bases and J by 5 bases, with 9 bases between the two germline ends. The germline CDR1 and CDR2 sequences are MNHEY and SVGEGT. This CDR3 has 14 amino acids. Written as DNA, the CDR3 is TGTGCCAGCAGTTACTCGACCCAGGGAGATACGCAGTATTTT. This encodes CASSYSTQGDTQYF.

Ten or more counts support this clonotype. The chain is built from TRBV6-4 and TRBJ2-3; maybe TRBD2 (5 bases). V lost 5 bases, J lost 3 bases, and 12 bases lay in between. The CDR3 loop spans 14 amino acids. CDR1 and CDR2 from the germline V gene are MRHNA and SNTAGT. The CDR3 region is CASSLASGTDTQYF. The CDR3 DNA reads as TGTGCCAGCAGTCTAGCTTCAGGAACAGATACGCAGTATTTT.